This T cell receptor (beta chain) stems from a study of early T cells in non-severe SARS-CoV-2 infection. Study-level background: Sequencing targeted bulk RNA from unsorted whole blood, leaving chains unpaired. General observations from the study: Reliance on VDJdb matching favored anti-spike CD8 responses; private and CD4 specificities were missed.

Remarks on this clonotype: Its antigen is not identified.

Unique molecular identifiers were attached to individual cDNA molecules. TCRdb processed the 5' RACE reads anew with MiXCR; each CDR3 protein has one entry. The data show 65,000 to 70,000 distinct CDR3 sequences, about 12% seen once. V gave up 2 bases and J gave up 8 bases, with 9 bases separating them. Germline V CDR1 and CDR2: SEHNR, FQNEAQ (reference sequence). The CDR3 is 13 amino acids. This sequence was found in an adult who was a healthcare worker with PCR-confirmed SARS-CoV-2 infection or an uninfected control (not recorded which). The sample taken for sequencing was whole blood. The chain joins TRBV7-9 to TRBJ1-4, with unresolved D. Here the CDR3 reads CASSLNREEKLFF. In DNA form, the CDR3 reads TGTGCCAGCAGCTTAAACCGGGAAGAAAAACTGTTTTTT.